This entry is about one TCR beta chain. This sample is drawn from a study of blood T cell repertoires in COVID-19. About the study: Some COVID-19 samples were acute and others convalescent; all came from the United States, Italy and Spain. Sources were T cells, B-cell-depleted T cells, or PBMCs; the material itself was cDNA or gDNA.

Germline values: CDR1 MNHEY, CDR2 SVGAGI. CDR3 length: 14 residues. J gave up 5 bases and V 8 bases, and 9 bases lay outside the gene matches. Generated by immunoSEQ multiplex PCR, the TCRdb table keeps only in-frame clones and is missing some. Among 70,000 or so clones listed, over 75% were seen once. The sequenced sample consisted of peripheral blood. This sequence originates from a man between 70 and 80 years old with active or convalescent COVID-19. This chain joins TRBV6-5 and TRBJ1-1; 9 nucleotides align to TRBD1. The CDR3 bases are TGTGCCAGCGGGGGACAGGGTGGTGTTACTGAAGCTTTCTTT. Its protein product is CASGGQGGVTEAFF.